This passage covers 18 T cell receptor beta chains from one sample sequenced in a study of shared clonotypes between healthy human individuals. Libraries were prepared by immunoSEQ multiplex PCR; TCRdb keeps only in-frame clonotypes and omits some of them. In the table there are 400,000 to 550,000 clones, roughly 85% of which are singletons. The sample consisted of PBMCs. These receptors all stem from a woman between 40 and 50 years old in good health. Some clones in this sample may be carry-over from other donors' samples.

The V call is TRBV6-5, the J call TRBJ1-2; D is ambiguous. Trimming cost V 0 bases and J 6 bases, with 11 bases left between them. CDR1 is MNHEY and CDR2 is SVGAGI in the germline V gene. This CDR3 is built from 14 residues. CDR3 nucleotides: TGTGCCAGCAGTTACTCCCGGGGAATAAATGGCTACACCTTC. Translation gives CASSYSRGINGYTF.

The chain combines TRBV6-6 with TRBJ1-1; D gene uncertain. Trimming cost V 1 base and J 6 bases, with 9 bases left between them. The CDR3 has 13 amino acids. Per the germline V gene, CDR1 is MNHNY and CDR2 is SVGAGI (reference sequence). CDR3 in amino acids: CASSYLVTAEAFF. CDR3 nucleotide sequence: TGTGCCAGCAGTTACTTGGTCACTGCTGAAGCTTTCTTT.

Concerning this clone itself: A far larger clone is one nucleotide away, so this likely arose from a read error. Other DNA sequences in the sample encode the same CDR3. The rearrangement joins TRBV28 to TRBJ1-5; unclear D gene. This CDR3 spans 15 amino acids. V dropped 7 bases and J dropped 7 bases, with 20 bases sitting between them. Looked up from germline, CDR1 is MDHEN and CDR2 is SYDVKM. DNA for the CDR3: TGTGCCAGCACCCCGGGTGGTGGCATCTACCAGCCCCAGCATTTT. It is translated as CASTPGGGIYQPQHF.

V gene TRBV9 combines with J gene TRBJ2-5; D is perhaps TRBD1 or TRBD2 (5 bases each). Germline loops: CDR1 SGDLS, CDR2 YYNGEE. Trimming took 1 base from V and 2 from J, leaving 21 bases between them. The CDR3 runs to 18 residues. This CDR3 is CASSVSTSVQGRQETQYF. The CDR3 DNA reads TGTGCCAGCAGCGTATCTACTAGTGTTCAGGGCCGGCAAGAGACCCAGTACTTC.

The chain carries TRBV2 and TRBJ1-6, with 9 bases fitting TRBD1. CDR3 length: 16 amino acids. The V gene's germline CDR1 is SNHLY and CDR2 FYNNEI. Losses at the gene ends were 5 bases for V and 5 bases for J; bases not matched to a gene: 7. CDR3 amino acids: CASSFGQGFNNSPLHF. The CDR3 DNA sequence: TGTGCCAGCAGTTTTGGACAGGGGTTTAATAATTCACCCCTCCACTTT. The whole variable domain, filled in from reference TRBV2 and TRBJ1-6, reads EPEVTQTPSHQVTQMGQEVILRCVPISNHLYFYWYRQILGQKVEFLVSFYNNEISEKSEIFDDQFSVERPDGSNFTLKIRSTKLEDSAMYFCASSFGQGFNNSPLHFGNGTRLTVT.

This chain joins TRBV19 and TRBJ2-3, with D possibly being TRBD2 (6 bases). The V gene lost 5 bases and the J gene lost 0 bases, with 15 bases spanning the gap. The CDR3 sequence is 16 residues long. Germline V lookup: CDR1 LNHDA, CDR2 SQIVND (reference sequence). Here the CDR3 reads CASSPLRDLSTDTQYF. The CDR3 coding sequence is TGTGCCAGTAGTCCGCTCCGGGACTTAAGCACAGATACGCAGTATTTT.

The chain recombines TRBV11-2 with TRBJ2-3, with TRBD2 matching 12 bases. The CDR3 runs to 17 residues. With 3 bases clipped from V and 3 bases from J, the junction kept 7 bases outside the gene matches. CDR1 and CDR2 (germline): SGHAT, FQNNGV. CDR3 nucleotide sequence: TGTGCCAGCAGCTTTGAGGCTAGCGGGAGGGCAACAGATACGCAGTATTTT. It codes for CASSFEASGRATDTQYF.

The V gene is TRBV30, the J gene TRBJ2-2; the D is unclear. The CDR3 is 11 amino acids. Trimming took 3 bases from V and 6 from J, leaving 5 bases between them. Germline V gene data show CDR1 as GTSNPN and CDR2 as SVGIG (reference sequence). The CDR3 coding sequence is TGTGCCTGGAGGTTTTCCGGGGAGCTGTTTTTT. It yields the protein CAWRFSGELFF. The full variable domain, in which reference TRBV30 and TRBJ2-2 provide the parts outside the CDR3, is SQTIHQWPATLVQPVGSPLSLECTVEGTSNPNLYWYRQAAGRGLQLLFYSVGIGQISSEVPQNLSASRPQDRQFILSSKKLLLSDSGFYLCAWRFSGELFFGEGSRLTVL.

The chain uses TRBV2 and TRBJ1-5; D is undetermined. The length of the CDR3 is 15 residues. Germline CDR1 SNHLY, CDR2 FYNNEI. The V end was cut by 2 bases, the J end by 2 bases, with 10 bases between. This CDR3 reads CASSEMQARNQPQHF. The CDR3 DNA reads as TGTGCCAGCAGTGAAATGCAGGCCCGCAATCAGCCCCAGCATTTT.

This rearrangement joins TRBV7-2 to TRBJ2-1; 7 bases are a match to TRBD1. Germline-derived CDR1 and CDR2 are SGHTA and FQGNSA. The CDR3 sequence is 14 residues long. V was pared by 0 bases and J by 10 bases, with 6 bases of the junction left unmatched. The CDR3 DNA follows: TGTGCCAGCAGCTTAGCGGGTCAGGACAGGGAGCAGTTCTTC. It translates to CASSLAGQDREQFF.

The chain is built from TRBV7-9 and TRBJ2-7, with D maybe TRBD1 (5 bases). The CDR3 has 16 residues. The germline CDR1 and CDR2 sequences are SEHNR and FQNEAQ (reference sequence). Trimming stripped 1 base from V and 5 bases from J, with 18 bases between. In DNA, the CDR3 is TGTGCCAGCAGCTTAGGCCTAGGACATGGCGAGGACGAGCAGTACTTC. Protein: CASSLGLGHGEDEQYF.

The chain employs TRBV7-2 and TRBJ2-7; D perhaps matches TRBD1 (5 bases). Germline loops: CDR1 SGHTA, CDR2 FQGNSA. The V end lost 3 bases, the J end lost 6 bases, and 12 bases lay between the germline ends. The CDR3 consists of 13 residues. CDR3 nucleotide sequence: TGTGCCAGCAGCTTTGCAGGGTCGGCCGAGCAGTACTTC. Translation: CASSFAGSAEQYF.

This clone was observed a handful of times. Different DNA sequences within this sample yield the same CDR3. CDR3 in amino acids: CSAGQDYGYTF. DNA of the CDR3: TGCAGCGCGGGACAGGACTATGGCTACACCTTC. This chain uses TRBV29-1 with TRBJ1-2; 8 positions match TRBD1. Germline V gives CDR1 SQVTM, CDR2 ANQGSEA. The trim removed 7 bases at V and 3 bases at J, leaving 1 base unmatched. This CDR3 region has 11 residues.

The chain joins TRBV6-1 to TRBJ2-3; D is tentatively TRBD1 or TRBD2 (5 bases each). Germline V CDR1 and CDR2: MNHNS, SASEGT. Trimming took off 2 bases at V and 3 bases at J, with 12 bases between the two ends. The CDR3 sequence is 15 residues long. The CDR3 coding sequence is TGTGCCAGCAGTGAAAGGCAGGGCGGGACAGATACGCAGTATTTT. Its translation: CASSERQGGTDTQYF.

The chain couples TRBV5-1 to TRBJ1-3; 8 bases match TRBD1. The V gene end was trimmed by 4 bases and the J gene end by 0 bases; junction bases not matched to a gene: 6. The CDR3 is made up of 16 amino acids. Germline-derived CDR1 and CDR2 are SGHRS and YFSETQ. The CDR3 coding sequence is TGCGCCAGCAGCGTCGGGGACAGGTCCTCTGGAAACACCATATATTTT. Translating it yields CASSVGDRSSGNTIYF.

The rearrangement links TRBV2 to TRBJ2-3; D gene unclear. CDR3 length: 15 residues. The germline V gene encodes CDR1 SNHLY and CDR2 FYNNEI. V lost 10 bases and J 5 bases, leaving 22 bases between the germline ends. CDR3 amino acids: CANSSLGARIDTQYF. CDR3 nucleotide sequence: TGTGCCAACAGCTCCCTGGGCGCCCGGATAGATACGCAGTATTTT.

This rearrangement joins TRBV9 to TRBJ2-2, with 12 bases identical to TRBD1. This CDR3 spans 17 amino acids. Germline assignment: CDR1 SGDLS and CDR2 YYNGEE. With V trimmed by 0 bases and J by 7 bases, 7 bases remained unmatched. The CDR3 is CASSVAPGQGASGELFF. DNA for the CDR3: TGTGCCAGCAGCGTAGCGCCGGGACAGGGGGCAAGCGGGGAGCTGTTTTTT. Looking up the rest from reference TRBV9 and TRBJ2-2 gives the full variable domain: DSGVTQTPKHLITATGQRVTLRCSPRSGDLSVYWYQQSLDQGLQFLIQYYNGEERAKGNILERFSAQQFPDLHSELNLSSLELGDSALYFCASSVAPGQGASGELFFGEGSRLTVL.

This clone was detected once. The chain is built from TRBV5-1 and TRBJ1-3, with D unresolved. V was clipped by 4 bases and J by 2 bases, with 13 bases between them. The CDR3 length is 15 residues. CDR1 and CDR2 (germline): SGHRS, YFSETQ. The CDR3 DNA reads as TGCGCCAGCAGCCAAGATACGCCACCTGGAAACACCATATATTTT. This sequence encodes CASSQDTPPGNTIYF.